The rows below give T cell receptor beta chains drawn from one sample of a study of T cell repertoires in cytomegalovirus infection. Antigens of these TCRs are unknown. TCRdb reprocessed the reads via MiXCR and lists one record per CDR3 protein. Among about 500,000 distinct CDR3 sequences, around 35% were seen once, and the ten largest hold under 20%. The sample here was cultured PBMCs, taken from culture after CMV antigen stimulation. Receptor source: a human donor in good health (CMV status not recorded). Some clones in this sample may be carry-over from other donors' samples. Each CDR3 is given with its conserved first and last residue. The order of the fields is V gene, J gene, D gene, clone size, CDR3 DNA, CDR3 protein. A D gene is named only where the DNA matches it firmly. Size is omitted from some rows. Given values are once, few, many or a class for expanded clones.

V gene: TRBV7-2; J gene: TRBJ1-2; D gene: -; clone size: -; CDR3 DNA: TGTGCCAGCAGCCCCACCCGGGTCCTAAACTATGGCTACACCTTC; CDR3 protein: CASSPTRVLNYGYTF
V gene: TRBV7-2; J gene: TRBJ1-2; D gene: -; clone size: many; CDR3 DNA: TGTGCCAGCAGCTTAGGGACAGCTGGCTACACCTTC; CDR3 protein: CASSLGTAGYTF
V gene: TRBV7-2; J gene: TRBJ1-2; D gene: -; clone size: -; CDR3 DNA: TGTGCCAGCAGCTCCGGGACGGTCGGCTACACCTTC; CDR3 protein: CASSSGTVGYTF
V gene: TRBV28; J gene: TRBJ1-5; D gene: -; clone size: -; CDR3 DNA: TGTGCCAGCAGTTCGGACATCCTCGGCAATCAGCCCCAGCATTTT; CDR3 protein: CASSSDILGNQPQHF
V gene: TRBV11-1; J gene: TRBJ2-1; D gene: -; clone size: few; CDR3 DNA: TGTGCCAGCAGCCGTTGGGACAATGAGCAGTTCTTC; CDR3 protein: CASSRWDNEQFF
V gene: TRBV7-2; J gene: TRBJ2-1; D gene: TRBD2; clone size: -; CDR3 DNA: TGTGCCAGCAGCGCCTCCGGACTAGCGGGAGTATGGAATGAGCAGTTCTTC; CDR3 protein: CASSASGLAGVWNEQFF
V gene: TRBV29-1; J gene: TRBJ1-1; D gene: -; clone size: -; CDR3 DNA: TGCAGCGGAGGAGAAATGAACACTGAAGCTTTCTTT; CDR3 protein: CSGGEMNTEAFF
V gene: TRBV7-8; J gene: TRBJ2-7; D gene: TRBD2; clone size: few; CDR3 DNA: TGTGCCAGCAGCTTGGTAGCGGGAGGGATGGACTCCTACGAGCAGTACTTC; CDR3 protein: CASSLVAGGMDSYEQYF
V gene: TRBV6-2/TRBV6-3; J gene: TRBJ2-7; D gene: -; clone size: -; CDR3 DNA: TGTGCCAGCAGTTTTGGCGGGACCCCCTACGAGCAGTACTTC; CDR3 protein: CASSFGGTPYEQYF
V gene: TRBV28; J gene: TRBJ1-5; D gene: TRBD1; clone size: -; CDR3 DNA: TGTGCCAGCAGTTTATGGTCCGGGAGGACAGGGGGAAGGGTTCAGCCCCAGCATTTT; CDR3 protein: CASSLWSGRTGGRVQPQHF
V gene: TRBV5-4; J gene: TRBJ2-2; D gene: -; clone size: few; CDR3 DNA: TGTGCCAGCACCCCGGCGAACACCGGGGAGCTGTTTTTT; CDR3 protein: CASTPANTGELFF
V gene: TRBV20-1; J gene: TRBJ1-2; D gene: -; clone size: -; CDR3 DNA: TGCAGTGCTAGCCCCTGGACAGATTATAACTATGGCTACACCTTC; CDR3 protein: CSASPWTDYNYGYTF
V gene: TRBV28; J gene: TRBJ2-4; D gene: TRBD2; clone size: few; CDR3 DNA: TGTGCCAGCAAACCTAGCGGGAGCAAAAACATTCAGTACTTC; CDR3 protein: CASKPSGSKNIQYF
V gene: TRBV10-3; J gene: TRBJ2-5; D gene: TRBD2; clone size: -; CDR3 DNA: TGTGCCATCAGTGCCCACCTAGGCCGGGAGGCGGGCCAAGAGACCCAGTACTTC; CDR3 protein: CAISAHLGREAGQETQYF
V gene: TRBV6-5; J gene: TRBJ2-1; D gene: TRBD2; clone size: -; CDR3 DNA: TGTGCCAGCAGTAACCGGGAGGCATACAATGAGCAGTTCTTC; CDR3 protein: CASSNREAYNEQFF
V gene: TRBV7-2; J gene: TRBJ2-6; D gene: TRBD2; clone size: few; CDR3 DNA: TGTGCCAGCAGCCGAGAGGTCGCGGGAGGACTATTGGTTACCTCTGGGGCCAACGTCCTGACTTTC; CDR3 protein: CASSREVAGGLLVTSGANVLTF
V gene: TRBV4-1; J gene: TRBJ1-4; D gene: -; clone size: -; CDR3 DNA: TGCGCCAGCAGATGGGCCCTCATGGAGGAAAAACTGTTTTTT; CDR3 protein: CASRWALMEEKLFF
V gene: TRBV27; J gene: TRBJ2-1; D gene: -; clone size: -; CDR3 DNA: TGTGCCAGCAGCCCCGGGATTTACTCTAGCTCCTACAATGAGCAGTTCTTC; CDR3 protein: CASSPGIYSSSYNEQFF
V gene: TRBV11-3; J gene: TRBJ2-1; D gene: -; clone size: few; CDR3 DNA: TGTGCCAGCAGCCCCCGTGAGTCGGGTGAGCAGTTCTTC; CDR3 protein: CASSPRESGEQFF
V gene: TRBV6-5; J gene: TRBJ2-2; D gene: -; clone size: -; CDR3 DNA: TGTGCCAGCAGTTACCCCCTAACCAGACATCCACCCTACCACCCGCCCAACACCGGGGAGCTGTTTTTT; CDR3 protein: CASSYPLTRHPPYHPPNTGELFF
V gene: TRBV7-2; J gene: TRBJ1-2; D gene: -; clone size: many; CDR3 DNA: TGTGCCAGCAGCGCGCTAAGCAGGGGTCTCATAGGGGGCTACACCTTC; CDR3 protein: CASSALSRGLIGGYTF
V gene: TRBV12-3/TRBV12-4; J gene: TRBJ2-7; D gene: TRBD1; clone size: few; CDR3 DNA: TGTGCCAGCAGTCCACAGGGGGCACTACCCTTCGAGCAGTACTTC; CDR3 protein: CASSPQGALPFEQYF
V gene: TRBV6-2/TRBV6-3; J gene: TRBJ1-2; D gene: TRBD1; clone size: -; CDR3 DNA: TGTGCCAGCAGGAGACAGGGCGCTCGACAGGACTATGGCTACACCTTC; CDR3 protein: CASRRQGARQDYGYTF
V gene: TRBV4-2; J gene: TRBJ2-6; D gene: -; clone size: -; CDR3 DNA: TGTGCCAGCAGCCGGCGTGGCTCTGGGGCCAACGTCCTGACTTTC; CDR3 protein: CASSRRGSGANVLTF
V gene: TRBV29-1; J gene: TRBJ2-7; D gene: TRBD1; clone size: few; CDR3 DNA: TGCAGCGTTGAGGGGGGGACAGGGTTTTCCTACGAGCAGTACTTC; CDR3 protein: CSVEGGTGFSYEQYF
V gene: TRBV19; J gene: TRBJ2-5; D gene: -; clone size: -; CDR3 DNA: TGTGCCAGTAGTATTGGCTACCGGGAAGAGACCCAGTACTTC; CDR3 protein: CASSIGYREETQYF
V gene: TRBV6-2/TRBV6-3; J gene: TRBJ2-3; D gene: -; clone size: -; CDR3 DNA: TGTGCCAGCAGGAGGGTTGGGAGTACAGATACGCAGTATTTT; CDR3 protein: CASRRVGSTDTQYF
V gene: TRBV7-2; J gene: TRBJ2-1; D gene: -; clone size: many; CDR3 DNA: TGTGCCAGCAGCTTATATAGTGAGCAGTTCTTC; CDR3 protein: CASSLYSEQFF
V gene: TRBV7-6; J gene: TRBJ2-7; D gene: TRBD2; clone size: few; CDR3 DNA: TGTGCCAGCAGCCCGTCTAGCGGGAGGACCTACGAGCAGTACTTC; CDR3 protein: CASSPSSGRTYEQYF
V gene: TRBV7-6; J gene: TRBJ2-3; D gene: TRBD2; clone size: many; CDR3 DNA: TGTGCCAGCAGCCCAGGAGCGGGAGGTACAGATACGCAGTATTTT; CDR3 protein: CASSPGAGGTDTQYF
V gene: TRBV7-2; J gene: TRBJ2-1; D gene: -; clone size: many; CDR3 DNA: TGTGCCAGCAGCCCAGGGGGCGGGAGGGTCCACAATGAGCAGTTCTTC; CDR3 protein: CASSPGGGRVHNEQFF
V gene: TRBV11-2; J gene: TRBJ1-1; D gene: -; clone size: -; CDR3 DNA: TGTGCCAGCAGCTTCGGACCGGAGGGAGCTGAAGCTTTCTTT; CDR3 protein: CASSFGPEGAEAFF
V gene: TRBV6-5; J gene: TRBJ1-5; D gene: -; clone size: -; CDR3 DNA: TGTGCCAGCAGTTACTCGATCAATCAGCCCCAGCATTTT; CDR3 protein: CASSYSINQPQHF
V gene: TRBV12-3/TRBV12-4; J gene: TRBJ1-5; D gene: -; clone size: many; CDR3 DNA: TGTGCCAGCAGCATGGGGCAGGGGAGACAGCCCCAGCATTTT; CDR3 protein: CASSMGQGRQPQHF
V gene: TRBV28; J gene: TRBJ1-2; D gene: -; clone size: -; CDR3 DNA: TGTGCCAGCATTGGGGACGGTAACTATGGCTACACCTTC; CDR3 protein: CASIGDGNYGYTF
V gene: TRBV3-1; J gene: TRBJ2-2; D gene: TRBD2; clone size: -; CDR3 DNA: TGTGCCAGCAGCCAAGGCCCCCCGGAAACTAGCGTGAACACCGGGGAGCTGTTTTTT; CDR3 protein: CASSQGPPETSVNTGELFF
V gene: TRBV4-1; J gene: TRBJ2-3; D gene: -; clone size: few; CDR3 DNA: TGCGCCAGCAGCCAAGATGACAGGTTGGGCACAGATACGCAGTATTTT; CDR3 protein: CASSQDDRLGTDTQYF
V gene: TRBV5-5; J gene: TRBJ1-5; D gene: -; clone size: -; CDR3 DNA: TGTGCCAGCAGCTTAAGTCAGACTAGCAATCAGCCCCAGCATTTT; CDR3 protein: CASSLSQTSNQPQHF
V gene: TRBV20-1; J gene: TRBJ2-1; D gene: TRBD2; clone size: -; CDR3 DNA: TGCAGTGCTAGTTCGGGCAGCGGGAGTGATGAGCAGTTCTTC; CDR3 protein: CSASSGSGSDEQFF
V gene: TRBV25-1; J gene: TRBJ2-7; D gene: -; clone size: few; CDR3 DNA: TGTGCCAGCAGTGAATTGGGGTGGGAGCAGTACTTC; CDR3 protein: CASSELGWEQYF
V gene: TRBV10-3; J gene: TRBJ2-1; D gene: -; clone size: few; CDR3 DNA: TGTGCCGCACAGAGTTCGGCATCTAATGAGCAGTTCTTC; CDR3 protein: CAAQSSASNEQFF
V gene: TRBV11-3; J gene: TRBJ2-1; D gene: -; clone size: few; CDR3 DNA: TGTGCCAGCAGCCCCCTCCTGGCCCGATCTGAGCAGTTCTTC; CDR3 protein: CASSPLLARSEQFF
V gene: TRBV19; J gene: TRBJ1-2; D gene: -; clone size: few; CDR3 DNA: TGTGCCAGTAGAGTGGATCGAGGCTACACCTTC; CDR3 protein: CASRVDRGYTF
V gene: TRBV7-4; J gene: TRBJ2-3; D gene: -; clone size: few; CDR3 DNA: TGTGCCAGCACCTCATCCGCGAGCACAGATACGCAGTATTTT; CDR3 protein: CASTSSASTDTQYF
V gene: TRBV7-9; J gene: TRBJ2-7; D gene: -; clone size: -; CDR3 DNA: TGTGCCAGCAGCTCCTCCGGGGATTACGATGGGCAGTACTTC; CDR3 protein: CASSSSGDYDGQYF
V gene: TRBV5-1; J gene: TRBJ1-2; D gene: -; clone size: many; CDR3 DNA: TGCGCCAGCAGCTTAGAGGGGCTACTGGGCTACACCTTC; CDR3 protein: CASSLEGLLGYTF
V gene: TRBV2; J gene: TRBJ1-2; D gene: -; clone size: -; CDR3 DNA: TGTGCCAGCAGTGGGGAACAACCTACCGGGTATGGCTACACCTTC; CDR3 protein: CASSGEQPTGYGYTF
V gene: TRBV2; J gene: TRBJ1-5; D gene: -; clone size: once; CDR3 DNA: TGTGCCAGTAGGGACGCCCGCAATCAGCCCCAGCATTTT; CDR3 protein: CASRDARNQPQHF
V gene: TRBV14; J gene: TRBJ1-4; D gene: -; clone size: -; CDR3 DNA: TGTGCCAGCAGCCAATTAGACAAAACCAATGAAAAACTGTTTTTT; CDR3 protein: CASSQLDKTNEKLFF
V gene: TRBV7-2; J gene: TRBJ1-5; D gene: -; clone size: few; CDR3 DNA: TGTGCCAGCAGCTTAGCGCCTCAAAATCAGCCCCAGCATTTT; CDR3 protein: CASSLAPQNQPQHF
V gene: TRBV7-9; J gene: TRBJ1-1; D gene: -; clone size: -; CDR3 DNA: TGTGCCAGCAGCCCCCCCACCCCTGAAGCTTTCTTT; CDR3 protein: CASSPPTPEAFF
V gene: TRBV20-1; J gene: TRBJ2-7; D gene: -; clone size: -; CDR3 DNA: TGCAGTGCTAGATCCTCGGCACTCTCCTACGAGCAGTACTTC; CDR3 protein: CSARSSALSYEQYF
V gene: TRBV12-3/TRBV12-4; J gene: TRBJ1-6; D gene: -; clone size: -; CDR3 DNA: TGTGCCAGCAGTATACCCGGGGTCTCGCCCCTCCACTTT; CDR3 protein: CASSIPGVSPLHF
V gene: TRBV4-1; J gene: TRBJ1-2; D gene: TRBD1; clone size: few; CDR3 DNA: TGCGCCAGCAGGCGTATCCAGGGGGCTAGAGGGGGCTACACCTTC; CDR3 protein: CASRRIQGARGGYTF
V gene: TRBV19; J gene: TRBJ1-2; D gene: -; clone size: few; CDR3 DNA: TGTGCCAGTAGTATTGGGGCAGGGAAGAATGGCTACACCTTC; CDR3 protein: CASSIGAGKNGYTF
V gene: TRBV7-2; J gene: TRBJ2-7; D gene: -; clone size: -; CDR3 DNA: TGTGCCAGCAGCTTTATAGGGAACTACGAGCAGTACTTC; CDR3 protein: CASSFIGNYEQYF
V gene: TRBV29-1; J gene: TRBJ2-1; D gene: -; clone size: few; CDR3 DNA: TGCAGCGTTGAGGGGGGAGGCGCGATCGGGCAGTTCTTC; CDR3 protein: CSVEGGGAIGQFF